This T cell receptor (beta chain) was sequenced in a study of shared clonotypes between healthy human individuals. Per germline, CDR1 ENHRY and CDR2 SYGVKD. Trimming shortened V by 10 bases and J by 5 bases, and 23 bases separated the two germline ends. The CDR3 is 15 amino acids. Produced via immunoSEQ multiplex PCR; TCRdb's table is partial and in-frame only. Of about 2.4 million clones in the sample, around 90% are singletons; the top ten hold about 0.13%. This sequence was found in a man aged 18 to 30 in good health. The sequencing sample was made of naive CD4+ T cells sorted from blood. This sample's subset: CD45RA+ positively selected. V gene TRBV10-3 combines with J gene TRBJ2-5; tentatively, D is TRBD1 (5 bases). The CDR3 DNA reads TGTGCCACCAGGGATCCCCCCGCTGGCGGCGAGACCCAGTACTTC. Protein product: CATRDPPAGGETQYF.